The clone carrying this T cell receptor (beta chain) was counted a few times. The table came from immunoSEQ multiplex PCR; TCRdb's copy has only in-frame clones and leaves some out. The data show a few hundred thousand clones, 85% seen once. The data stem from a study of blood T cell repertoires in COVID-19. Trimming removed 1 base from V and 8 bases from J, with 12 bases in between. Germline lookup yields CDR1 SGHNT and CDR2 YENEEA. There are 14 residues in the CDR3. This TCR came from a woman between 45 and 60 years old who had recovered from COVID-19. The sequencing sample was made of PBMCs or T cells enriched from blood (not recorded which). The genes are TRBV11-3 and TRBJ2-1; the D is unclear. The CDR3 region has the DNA TGTGCCAGCAGCTTAGGGTCCCGGAGTTATGAGCAGTTCTTC. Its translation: CASSLGSRSYEQFF.